These 7 T cell receptor beta chains were sequenced from one sample in a study of T cell responses to AZD1222 COVID-19 vaccine. Only in-frame clones appear in the TCRdb table, and some are missing; sequencing was by immunoSEQ multiplex PCR. This table has over 85,000 clones, less than 95% appearing once. The starting material was peripheral blood, obtained 28 days after the second AZD1222 dose. These receptors all come from an adult who received the AZD1222 COVID-19 vaccine.

The V call is TRBV4-1, the J call TRBJ2-7; 7 bases map to TRBD1. The V and J ends lost 4 bases and 6 bases, in that order; junction bases with no gene match: 9. The CDR3 length is 14 residues. CDR1 MGHRA and CDR2 YSYEKL come from the germline V gene. CDR3 protein: CASSPRQGRIEQYF. DNA of the CDR3: TGCGCCAGCAGCCCGCGACAGGGACGTATCGAGCAGTACTTC.

V and J are TRBV20-1 and TRBJ1-2; D is unclear. The CDR3 extends over 14 amino acids. From germline, CDR1 is DFQATT and CDR2 SNEGSKA (reference sequence). The ends were cut back, 3 bases at V and 3 bases at J, with 14 bases in the middle. The CDR3 DNA follows: TGCAGTGCTAGTTTTCATCGTAGGGACTATGGCTACACCTTC. Translated: CSASFHRRDYGYTF.

This clone was seen once. The chain links TRBV10-2 to TRBJ2-5; 7 bases align to TRBD2. V shed 8 bases, J shed 5 bases, and the junction held 11 bases outside the gene matches. The CDR3 covers 14 residues. Germline V gene lookup returns CDR1 WSHSY and CDR2 SAAADI. This chain's CDR3 is CASSFGGSTETQYF. The CDR3 DNA reads as TGCGCCAGCTCGTTCGGCGGGAGCACCGAGACCCAGTACTTC.

This chain joins TRBV6-5 and TRBJ1-2, with TRBD1 matching 7 bases. CDR3 length: 14 residues. Germline values: CDR1 MNHEY, CDR2 SVGAGI. The trim removed 6 bases at V and 3 bases at J, leaving 7 bases unmatched. The CDR3 sequence: CASRPGQLYYGYTF. The DNA of the CDR3 is TGTGCCAGCAGGCCGGGACAGCTCTACTATGGCTACACCTTC.

Here the CDR3 reads CASTVAGTSGSLAYEQYF. The CDR3 DNA reads as TGTGCCAGCACTGTAGCCGGGACTAGCGGGAGTCTGGCGTACGAGCAGTACTTC. The V call is TRBV6-1, the J call TRBJ2-7; 14 positions match TRBD2. Per the germline V gene, CDR1 is MNHNS and CDR2 is SASEGT. This CDR3 has 18 amino acids. J gave up 4 bases and V 7 bases, and 15 bases lay outside the gene matches.

In this sample, this clone turned up once. This rearrangement joins TRBV29-1 to TRBJ1-1, with TRBD1 as a possible D gene (6 bases). This CDR3 spans 12 amino acids. The germline CDR1 and CDR2 sequences are SQVTM and ANQGSEA. Trimming took 6 bases from V and 5 from J, leaving 13 bases between them. CDR3 residues: CSVVQGETEAFF. CDR3 DNA: TGCAGCGTCGTACAGGGTGAAACTGAAGCTTTCTTT.

The chain uses TRBV23-1 and TRBJ1-2; 12 nucleotides agree with TRBD1. TRBV23-1 has ORF status, its function being uncertain. J lost 5 bases, V lost 2 bases, and 12 bases had no gene match. The length of the CDR3 is 18 residues. CDR3 nucleotides: TGCGCCAGCAGTCAACCGCCCGGGACAGGGGGCAGAAGGTATGGCTACACCTTC. Amino acids: CASSQPPGTGGRRYGYTF.